This TCR beta chain derives from a study of cytomegalovirus exposure and HLA in healthy donors. CDR1 and CDR2 from the germline V gene are LNHDA and SQIVND (reference sequence). The germline V and J ends were trimmed by 5 bases and 2 bases, with 22 bases remaining between them. This CDR3 has 19 residues. It was with 60 Vbeta and 13 Jbeta primers that the PCR ran. The table came from immunoSEQ multiplex PCR; TCRdb's copy has only in-frame clones and leaves some out. The sample comprises fewer than 250,000 clones, 79% of which are singletons, and around 1.6% rests with the top ten. This chain links TRBV19 with TRBJ2-6; perhaps TRBD1 as D (6 bases). Sequencing input: PBMCs. This receptor was obtained from a woman aged 18-29 years in good health and CMV-seronegative. CDR3 bases: TGTGCCAGTAGTCGACCCGCTAGTGGGGGCCGTGCTGGGGCCAACGTCCTGACTTTC. Translated: CASSRPASGGRAGANVLTF.